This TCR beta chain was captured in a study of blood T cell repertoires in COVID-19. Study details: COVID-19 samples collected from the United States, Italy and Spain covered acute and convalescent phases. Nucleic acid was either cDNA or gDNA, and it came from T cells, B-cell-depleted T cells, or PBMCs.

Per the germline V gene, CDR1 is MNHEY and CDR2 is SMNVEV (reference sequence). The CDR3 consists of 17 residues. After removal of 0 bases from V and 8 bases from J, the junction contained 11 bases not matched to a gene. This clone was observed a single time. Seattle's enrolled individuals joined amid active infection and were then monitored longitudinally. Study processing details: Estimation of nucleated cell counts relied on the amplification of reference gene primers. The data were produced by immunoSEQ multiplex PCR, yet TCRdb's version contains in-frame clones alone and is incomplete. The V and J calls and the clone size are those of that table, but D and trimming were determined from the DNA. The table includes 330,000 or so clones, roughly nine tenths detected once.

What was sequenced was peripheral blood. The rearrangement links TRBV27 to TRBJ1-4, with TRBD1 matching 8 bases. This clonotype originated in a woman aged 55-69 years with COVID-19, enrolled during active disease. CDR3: CASSLSGLRGLSEKLFF. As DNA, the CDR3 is TGTGCCAGCAGTTTATCCGGCCTCAGGGGGCTGTCCGAAAAACTGTTTTTT.